The clone carrying this TCR beta chain was detected once. The sample belongs to a study of shared T cell receptors in the human thymus. Trimming took 1 base from V and 10 from J, leaving 17 bases between them. The CDR3 covers 14 residues. In germline, CDR1 is SGHNT, CDR2 YYREEE (reference sequence). TCRdb keeps only in-frame clones here, not all; method: immunoSEQ multiplex PCR. This table has 700,000 or so clones, approximately 85% appearing once. The same sample was also used in a study of human thymus T cells. That paper notes: Thymic samples were excised during corrective heart operations.

The TCR originated in a girl under three years old with a congenital heart defect. The sample taken for sequencing was thymocytes. This chain uses TRBV5-4 with TRBJ1-2, with TRBD1 as a possible D gene (6 bases). The CDR3 region is CASSLTGLECDYTF. CDR3 sequence (DNA): TGTGCCAGCAGCTTGACAGGGCTGGAATGCGACTACACCTTC.